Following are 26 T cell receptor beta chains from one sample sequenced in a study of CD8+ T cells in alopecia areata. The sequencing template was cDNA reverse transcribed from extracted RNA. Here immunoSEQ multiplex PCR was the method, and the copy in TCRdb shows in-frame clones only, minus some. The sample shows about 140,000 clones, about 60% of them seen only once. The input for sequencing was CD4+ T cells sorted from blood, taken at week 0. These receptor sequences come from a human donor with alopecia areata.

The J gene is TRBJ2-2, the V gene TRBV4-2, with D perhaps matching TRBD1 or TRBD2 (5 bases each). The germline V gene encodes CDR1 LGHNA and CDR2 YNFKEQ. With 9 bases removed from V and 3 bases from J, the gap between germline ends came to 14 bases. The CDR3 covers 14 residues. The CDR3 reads CASSPLGDTGELFF. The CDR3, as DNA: TGTGCCAGTTCCCCTCTGGGGGACACCGGGGAGCTGTTTTTT.

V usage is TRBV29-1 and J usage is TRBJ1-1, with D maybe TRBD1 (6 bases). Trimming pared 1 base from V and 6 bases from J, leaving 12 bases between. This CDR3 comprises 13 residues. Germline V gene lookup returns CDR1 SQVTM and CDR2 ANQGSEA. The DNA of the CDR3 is TGCAGCGTTGAAGCGGGAGGGGGTGCTGAAGCTTTCTTT. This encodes CSVEAGGGAEAFF.

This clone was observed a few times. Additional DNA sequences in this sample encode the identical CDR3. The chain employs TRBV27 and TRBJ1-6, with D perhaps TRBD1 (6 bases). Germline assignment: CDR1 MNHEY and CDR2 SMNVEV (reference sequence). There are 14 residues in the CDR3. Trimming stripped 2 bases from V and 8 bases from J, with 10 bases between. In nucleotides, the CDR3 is TGTGCCAGCAGTTTAACAGGGTCGGATTCACCCCTCCACTTT. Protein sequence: CASSLTGSDSPLHF.

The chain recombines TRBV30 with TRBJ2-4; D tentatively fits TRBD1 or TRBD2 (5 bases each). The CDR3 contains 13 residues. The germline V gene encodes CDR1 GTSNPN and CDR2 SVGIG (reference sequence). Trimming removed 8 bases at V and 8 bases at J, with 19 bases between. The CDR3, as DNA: TGTGCCGGAGTATGGGGGTCCGGTGACATTCAGTACTTC. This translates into CAGVWGSGDIQYF.

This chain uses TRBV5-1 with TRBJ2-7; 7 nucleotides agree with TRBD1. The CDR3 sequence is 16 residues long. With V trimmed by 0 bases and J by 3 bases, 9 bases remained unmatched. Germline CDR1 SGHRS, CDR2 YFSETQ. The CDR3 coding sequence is TGCGCCAGCAGCTTGGCCTTCGGGGCAGGGGGCTACGAGCAGTACTTC. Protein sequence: CASSLAFGAGGYEQYF.

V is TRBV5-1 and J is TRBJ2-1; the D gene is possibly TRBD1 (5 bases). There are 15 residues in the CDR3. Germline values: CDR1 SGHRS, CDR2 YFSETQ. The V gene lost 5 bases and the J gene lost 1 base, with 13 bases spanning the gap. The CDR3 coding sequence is TGCGCCAGCAGTCGGACAACAGGATCCTACAATGAGCAGTTCTTC. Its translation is CASSRTTGSYNEQFF.

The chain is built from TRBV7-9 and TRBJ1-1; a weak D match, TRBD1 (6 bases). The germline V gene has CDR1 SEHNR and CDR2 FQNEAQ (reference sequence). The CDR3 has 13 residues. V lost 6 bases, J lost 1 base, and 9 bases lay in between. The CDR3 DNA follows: TGTGCCAGCAGTGAGGGGGAGAACACTGAAGCTTTCTTT. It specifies CASSEGENTEAFF.

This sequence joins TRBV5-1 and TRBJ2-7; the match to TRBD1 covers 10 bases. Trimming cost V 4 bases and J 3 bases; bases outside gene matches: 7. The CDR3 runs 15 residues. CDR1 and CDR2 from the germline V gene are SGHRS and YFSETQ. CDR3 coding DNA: TGCGCCAGCAGCCCGGACGACAGGGGGCTCTACGAGCAGTACTTC. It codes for CASSPDDRGLYEQYF. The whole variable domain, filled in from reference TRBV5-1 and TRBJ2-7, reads KAGVTQTPRYLIKTRGQQVTLSCSPISGHRSVSWYQQTPGQGLQFLFEYFSETQRNKGNFPGRFSGRQFSNSRSEMNVSTLELGDSALYLCASSPDDRGLYEQYFGPGTRLTVT.

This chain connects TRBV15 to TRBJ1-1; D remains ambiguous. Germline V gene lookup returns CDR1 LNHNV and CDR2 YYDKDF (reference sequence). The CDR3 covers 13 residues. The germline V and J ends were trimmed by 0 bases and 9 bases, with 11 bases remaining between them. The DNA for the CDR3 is TGTGCCACCAGCAGAGATCCTACGACCCAAGCTTTCTTT. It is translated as CATSRDPTTQAFF.

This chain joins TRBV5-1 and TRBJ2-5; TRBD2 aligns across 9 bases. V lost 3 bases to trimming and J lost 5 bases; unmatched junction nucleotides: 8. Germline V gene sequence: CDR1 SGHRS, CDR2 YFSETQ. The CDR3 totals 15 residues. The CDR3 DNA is TGCGCCAGCAGCTCGCTGGGACTAGCCTTCGAGACCCAGTACTTC. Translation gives CASSSLGLAFETQYF.

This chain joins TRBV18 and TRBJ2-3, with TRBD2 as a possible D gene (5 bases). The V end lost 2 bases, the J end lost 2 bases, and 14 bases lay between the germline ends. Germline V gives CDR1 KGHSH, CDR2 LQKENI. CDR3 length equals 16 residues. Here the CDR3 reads CASSPEYASLTDTQYF. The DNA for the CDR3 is TGTGCCAGCTCACCAGAGTATGCTAGCCTCACAGATACGCAGTATTTT.

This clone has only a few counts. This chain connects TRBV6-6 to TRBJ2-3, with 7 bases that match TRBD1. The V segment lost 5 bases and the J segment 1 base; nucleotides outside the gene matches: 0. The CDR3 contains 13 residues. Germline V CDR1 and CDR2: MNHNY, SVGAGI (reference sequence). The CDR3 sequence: CASSGQGTDTQYF. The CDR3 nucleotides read TGTGCCAGCAGTGGACAGGGCACAGATACGCAGTATTTT.

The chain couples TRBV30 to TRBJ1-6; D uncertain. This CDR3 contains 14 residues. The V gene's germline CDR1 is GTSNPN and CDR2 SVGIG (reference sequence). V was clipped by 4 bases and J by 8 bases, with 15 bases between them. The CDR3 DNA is TGTGCCTGGACATTCGGACGAGTGGATTCACCCCTCCACTTT. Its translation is CAWTFGRVDSPLHF.

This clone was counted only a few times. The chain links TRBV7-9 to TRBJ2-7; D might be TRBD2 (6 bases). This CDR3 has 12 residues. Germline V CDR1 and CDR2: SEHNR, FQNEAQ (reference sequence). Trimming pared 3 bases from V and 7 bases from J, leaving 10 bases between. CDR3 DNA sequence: TGTGCCAGCAGCTTCGGGGGTGCTGAGCAGTACTTC. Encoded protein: CASSFGGAEQYF.

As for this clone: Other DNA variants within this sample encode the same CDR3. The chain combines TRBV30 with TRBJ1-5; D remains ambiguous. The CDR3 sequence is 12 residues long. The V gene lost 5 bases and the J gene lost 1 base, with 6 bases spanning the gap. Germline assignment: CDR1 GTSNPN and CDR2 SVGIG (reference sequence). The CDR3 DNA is TGTGCCTGGTCGGGGAGCAATCAGCCCCAGCATTTT. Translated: CAWSGSNQPQHF.

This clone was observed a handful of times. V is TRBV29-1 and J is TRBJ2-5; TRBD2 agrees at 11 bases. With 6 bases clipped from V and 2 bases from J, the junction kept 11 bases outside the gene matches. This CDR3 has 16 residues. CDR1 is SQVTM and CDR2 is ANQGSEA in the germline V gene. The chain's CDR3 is CSVGVGTSGLQETQYF. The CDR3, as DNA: TGCAGCGTGGGAGTCGGGACTAGCGGACTTCAAGAGACCCAGTACTTC.

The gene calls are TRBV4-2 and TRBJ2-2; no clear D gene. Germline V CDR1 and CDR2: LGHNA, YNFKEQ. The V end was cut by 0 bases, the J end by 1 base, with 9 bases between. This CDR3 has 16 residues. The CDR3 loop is CASSQEGTRNTGELFF. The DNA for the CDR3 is TGTGCCAGCAGCCAAGAGGGAACACGGAACACCGGGGAGCTGTTTTTT.

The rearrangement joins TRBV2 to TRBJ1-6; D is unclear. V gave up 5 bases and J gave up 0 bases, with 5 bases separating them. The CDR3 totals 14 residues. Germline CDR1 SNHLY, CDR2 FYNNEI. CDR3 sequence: CASSWGSYNSPLHF. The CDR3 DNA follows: TGTGCCAGCAGTTGGGGCTCCTATAATTCACCCCTCCACTTT. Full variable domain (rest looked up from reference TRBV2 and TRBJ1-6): EPEVTQTPSHQVTQMGQEVILRCVPISNHLYFYWYRQILGQKVEFLVSFYNNEISEKSEIFDDQFSVERPDGSNFTLKIRSTKLEDSAMYFCASSWGSYNSPLHFGNGTRLTVT.

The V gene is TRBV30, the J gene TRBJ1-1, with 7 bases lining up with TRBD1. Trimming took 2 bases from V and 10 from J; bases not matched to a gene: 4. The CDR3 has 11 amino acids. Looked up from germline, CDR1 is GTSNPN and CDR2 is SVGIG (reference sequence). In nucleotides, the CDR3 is TGTGCCTGGAGTCCCGGGACAGTAGCTTTCTTT. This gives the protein CAWSPGTVAFF.

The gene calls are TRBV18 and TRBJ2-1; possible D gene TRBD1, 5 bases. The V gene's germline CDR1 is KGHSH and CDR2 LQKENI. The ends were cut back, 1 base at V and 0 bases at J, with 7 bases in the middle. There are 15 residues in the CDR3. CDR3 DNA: TGTGCCAGCTCACCACGACAGATCTCCTACAATGAGCAGTTCTTC. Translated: CASSPRQISYNEQFF.

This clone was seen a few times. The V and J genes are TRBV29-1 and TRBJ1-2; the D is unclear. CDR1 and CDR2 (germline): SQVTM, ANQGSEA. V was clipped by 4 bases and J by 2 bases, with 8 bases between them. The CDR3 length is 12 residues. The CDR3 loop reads CSVVKSNYGYTF. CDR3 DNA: TGCAGCGTTGTAAAGAGCAACTATGGCTACACCTTC.

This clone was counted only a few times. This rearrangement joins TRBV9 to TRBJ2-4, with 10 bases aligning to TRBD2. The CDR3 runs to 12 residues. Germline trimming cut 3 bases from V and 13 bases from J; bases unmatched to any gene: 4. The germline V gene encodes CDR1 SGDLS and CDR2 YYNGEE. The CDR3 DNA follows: TGTGCCAGCAGCGCCCTAGCGGGGGCCCAGTACTTC. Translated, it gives CASSALAGAQYF.

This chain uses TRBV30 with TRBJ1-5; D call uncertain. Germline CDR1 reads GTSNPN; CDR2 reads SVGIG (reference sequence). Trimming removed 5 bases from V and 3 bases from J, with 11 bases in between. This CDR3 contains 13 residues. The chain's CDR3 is CAWSLGINQPQHF. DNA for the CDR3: TGTGCCTGGTCGTTGGGGATCAATCAGCCCCAGCATTTT.

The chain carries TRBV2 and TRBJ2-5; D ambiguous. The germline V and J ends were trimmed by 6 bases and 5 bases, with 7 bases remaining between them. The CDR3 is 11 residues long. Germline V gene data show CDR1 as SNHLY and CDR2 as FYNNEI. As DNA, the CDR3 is TGTGCCAGCAGCGCCGAGGAGACCCAGTACTTC. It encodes CASSAEETQYF.

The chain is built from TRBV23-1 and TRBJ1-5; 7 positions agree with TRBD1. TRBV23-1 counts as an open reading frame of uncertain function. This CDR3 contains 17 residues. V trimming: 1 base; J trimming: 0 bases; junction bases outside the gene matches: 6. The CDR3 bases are TGCGCCAGCAGTCAATGGGGGACAGTTTATAGCAATCAGCCCCAGCATTTT. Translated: CASSQWGTVYSNQPQHF.

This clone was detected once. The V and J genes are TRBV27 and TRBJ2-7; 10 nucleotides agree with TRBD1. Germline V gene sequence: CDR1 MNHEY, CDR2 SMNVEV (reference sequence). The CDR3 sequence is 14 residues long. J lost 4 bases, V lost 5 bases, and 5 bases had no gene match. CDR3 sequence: CASSPRTGGYEQYF. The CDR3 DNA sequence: TGTGCCAGCAGTCCCCGGACAGGGGGGTACGAGCAGTACTTC.